These 27 T cell receptor beta chains originate from one sample sequenced in a study of siplizumab effects on memory and regulatory T cells. This table comes from immunoSEQ multiplex PCR, and its TCRdb copy is limited to in-frame clones, with some not included. The sample includes more than 85,000 clones, more than 85% seen only once; the top ten take more than 0.3%. Sequenced input: CD4+ T cells sorted from blood. The receptor set was obtained from a human donor in good health.

The CDR3 reads CASSGQGETQYF. The DNA of the CDR3 is TGTGCCAGCAGTGGACAGGGGGAGACCCAGTACTTC. This rearrangement joins TRBV2 to TRBJ2-5; 8 bases map to TRBD1. CDR3 length: 12 residues. V lost 4 bases, J lost 5 bases, and 0 bases stayed unmatched. CDR1 and CDR2 from the germline V gene are SNHLY and FYNNEI.

A single count supports this clone. The chain couples TRBV19 to TRBJ1-1; tentative D call: TRBD1 (5 bases). The V end was cut by 7 bases, the J end by 5 bases, with 17 bases between. Germline V gives CDR1 LNHDA, CDR2 SQIVND (reference sequence). The CDR3 is made up of 14 amino acids. The CDR3 spells CASTAGPRGTEAFF. The DNA of the CDR3 is TGTGCCAGTACCGCAGGGCCCCGGGGAACTGAAGCTTTCTTT.

V is TRBV6-5 and J is TRBJ2-1; 8 nucleotides match TRBD2. The V segment lost 11 bases and the J segment 7 bases; nucleotides outside the gene matches: 13. The CDR3 runs to 14 residues. Germline lookup yields CDR1 MNHEY and CDR2 SVGAGI. The DNA for the CDR3 is TGTGCCTCCAGGCCAGCGGGAGTAGGTAATGAGCAGTTCTTC. Translation: CASRPAGVGNEQFF.

In its sample, this clone was seen once. V is TRBV6-5 and J is TRBJ2-5; D tentatively reads TRBD1 or TRBD2 (5 bases each). The CDR3 loop spans 14 amino acids. CDR1 is MNHEY and CDR2 is SVGAGI in the germline V gene. The ends were cut back, 8 bases at V and 3 bases at J, with 16 bases in the middle. CDR3 residues: CASAEGDGKETQYF. CDR3 nucleotides: TGTGCCAGCGCGGAAGGGGACGGTAAAGAGACCCAGTACTTC.

The chain links TRBV5-1 to TRBJ2-2; D call uncertain. The CDR3 sequence is 13 residues long. V shed 0 bases and J shed 6 bases, with 6 bases lying between them. The germline V gene has CDR1 SGHRS and CDR2 YFSETQ. The CDR3 reads CASSLDVAGELFF. CDR3 nucleotide sequence: TGCGCCAGCAGCTTGGATGTAGCCGGGGAGCTGTTTTTT.

The V and J genes are TRBV5-1 and TRBJ1-5; no clear D. The CDR3 extends over 13 amino acids. The ends were cut back, 3 bases at V and 2 bases at J, with 6 bases in the middle. Per the germline V gene, CDR1 is SGHRS and CDR2 is YFSETQ. Written as DNA, the CDR3 is TGCGCCAGCAGCTGGGAGGGCAATCAGCCCCAGCATTTT. It specifies CASSWEGNQPQHF.

The J gene is TRBJ2-5, the V gene TRBV5-1; 9 bases match TRBD1. Germline lookup yields CDR1 SGHRS and CDR2 YFSETQ. V shed 2 bases and J 3 bases; nucleotides not matched to a gene: 2. The CDR3 length is 14 residues. As DNA, the CDR3 is TGCGCCAGCAGCTTTGACAGGGGGGAAGAGACCCAGTACTTC. It is translated as CASSFDRGEETQYF.

The chain has TRBV7-8 and TRBJ2-1; D uncertain. This CDR3 spans 12 amino acids. Germline CDR1 SGHVS, CDR2 FQNEAQ. Trimming removed 5 bases from V and 5 bases from J, with 7 bases in between. The CDR3 DNA is TGTGCCAGCAGCGGGTCGGACAATGAGCAGTTCTTC. Protein product: CASSGSDNEQFF.

This rearrangement joins TRBV29-1 to TRBJ1-2, with a possible D match to TRBD1 (6 bases). This CDR3 has 14 amino acids. Per germline, CDR1 SQVTM and CDR2 ANQGSEA. Between the trimmed V and J ends, which lost 1 base and 1 base, there was a span of 10 bases. CDR3 bases: TGCAGCGTTGAAGGGACAGTCGATAACTATGGCTACACCTTC. Its translation is CSVEGTVDNYGYTF.

The chain is built from TRBV6-1 and TRBJ1-4; D remains ambiguous. Trimming removed 7 bases from V and 7 bases from J, with 19 bases in between. The CDR3 consists of 15 residues. The germline CDR1 and CDR2 sequences are MNHNS and SASEGT. Here the CDR3 reads CASTPTGLGFEKLFF. The CDR3 DNA reads TGTGCCAGCACCCCCACGGGTTTGGGGTTTGAAAAACTGTTTTTT.

The CDR3 DNA reads as TGTGCCAGCGAGAGGACAGATAACTATGGCTACACCTTC. Its protein is CASERTDNYGYTF. V gene TRBV19 combines with J gene TRBJ1-2; D possibly corresponds to TRBD1 (6 bases). The CDR3 covers 13 residues. V shed 9 bases and J shed 1 base, with 12 bases lying between them. In germline, CDR1 is LNHDA, CDR2 SQIVND (reference sequence).

The rearrangement uses TRBV5-1 and TRBJ2-7; 9 bases line up with TRBD2. J lost 2 bases, V lost 5 bases, and 8 bases had no gene match. The CDR3 is 15 amino acids. CDR1 and CDR2 (germline): SGHRS, YFSETQ. The CDR3 loop reads CASRPALAGPYEQYF. The CDR3 nucleotides are TGCGCCAGCAGGCCGGCCCTAGCGGGGCCCTACGAGCAGTACTTC. The whole variable domain, filled in from reference TRBV5-1 and TRBJ2-7, reads KAGVTQTPRYLIKTRGQQVTLSCSPISGHRSVSWYQQTPGQGLQFLFEYFSETQRNKGNFPGRFSGRQFSNSRSEMNVSTLELGDSALYLCASRPALAGPYEQYFGPGTRLTVT.

This clone was counted between two and nine times. V gene TRBV4-2 combines with J gene TRBJ2-7, with TRBD2 matching 7 bases. The V gene's germline CDR1 is LGHNA and CDR2 YNFKEQ. J gave up 0 bases and V 2 bases, and 7 bases lay outside the gene matches. The CDR3 covers 16 residues. The CDR3 DNA is TGTGCCAGCAGCCAAAGTAGCGGGTCTTCCTCCTACGAGCAGTACTTC. Residues: CASSQSSGSSSYEQYF.

The chain uses TRBV30 and TRBJ1-2, with D perhaps TRBD1 (5 bases). V lost 1 base and J lost 3, with 9 bases in between. This CDR3 region has 13 residues. CDR1 and CDR2 from the germline V gene are GTSNPN and SVGIG (reference sequence). CDR3 region: CAWSGGPYYGYTF. Here the CDR3 DNA reads TGTGCCTGGAGTGGGGGACCGTACTATGGCTACACCTTC.

The chain has TRBV5-1 and TRBJ2-4, with D possibly matching TRBD2 (5 bases). The CDR3 is made up of 17 amino acids. The V and J ends lost 0 bases and 0 bases respectively, with 13 bases between them. Looked up from germline, CDR1 is SGHRS and CDR2 is YFSETQ. The CDR3, as DNA: TGCGCCAGCAGCTTGGGGGCGGGCTTTTTAGCCAAAAACATTCAGTACTTC. This gives the protein CASSLGAGFLAKNIQYF.

The chain recombines TRBV18 with TRBJ2-5; maybe TRBD2 (6 bases). Germline CDR1 is KGHSH and CDR2 is LQKENI. This CDR3 has 15 amino acids. The V and J ends lost 6 bases and 4 bases respectively, with 18 bases between them. CDR3 in DNA: TGTGCCAGCTCCAAGGGGCGGGGATCGTCAGAGACCCAGTACTTC. This sequence encodes CASSKGRGSSETQYF.

The chain recombines TRBV15 with TRBJ1-1; TRBD1 matches at 9 bases. The CDR3 extends over 16 amino acids. Unmatched junction bases numbered 6, after V lost 2 bases and J lost 2 bases. In germline, CDR1 is LNHNV, CDR2 YYDKDF (reference sequence). The CDR3 loop reads CATSRLEGQGNTEAFF. The CDR3 DNA sequence: TGTGCCACCAGCAGACTGGAGGGACAGGGAAACACTGAAGCTTTCTTT.

The chain uses TRBV9 and TRBJ2-5, with TRBD2 matching over 11 bases. CDR1 and CDR2 from the germline V gene are SGDLS and YYNGEE. There are 15 residues in the CDR3. The V segment lost 7 bases and the J segment 5 bases; nucleotides outside the gene matches: 10. Here the CDR3 DNA reads TGTGCCAGCGATTTTAGCGGGAGGGCCGGTGAGACCCAGTACTTC. The encoded protein is CASDFSGRAGETQYF.

The gene calls are TRBV5-1 and TRBJ1-1, with TRBD1 as a possible D gene (5 bases). The CDR3 sequence is 13 residues long. The germline V gene encodes CDR1 SGHRS and CDR2 YFSETQ. Trimming stripped 4 bases from V and 2 bases from J, with 9 bases between. The CDR3 sequence is CASSGTVNTEAFF. The CDR3 DNA is TGCGCCAGCAGCGGGACGGTAAACACTGAAGCTTTCTTT. Drawing the rest from reference TRBV5-1 and TRBJ1-1, the complete variable domain is KAGVTQTPRYLIKTRGQQVTLSCSPISGHRSVSWYQQTPGQGLQFLFEYFSETQRNKGNFPGRFSGRQFSNSRSEMNVSTLELGDSALYLCASSGTVNTEAFFGQGTRLTVV.

This sequence joins TRBV10-3 and TRBJ2-6; D gene unclear. V was cut by 5 bases and J by 0 bases, with 11 bases left in between. The germline V gene encodes CDR1 ENHRY and CDR2 SYGVKD. This CDR3 spans 16 amino acids. The CDR3 sequence: CAISIFTSSGANVLTF. The CDR3 DNA reads TGTGCCATCAGTATCTTTACGAGCTCTGGGGCCAACGTCCTGACTTTC.

The genes are TRBV15 and TRBJ2-2; the D gene is possibly TRBD2 (7 bases). Trimming pared 3 bases from V and 6 bases from J, leaving 14 bases between. CDR3 size: 15 residues. The germline V gene has CDR1 LNHNV and CDR2 YYDKDF (reference sequence). Written as DNA, the CDR3 is TGTGCCACCAGCAGGGGGGGGCCGGATCCCGGGGAGCTGTTTTTT. Its translation is CATSRGGPDPGELFF. The full variable domain, with the rest looked up from reference TRBV15 and TRBJ2-2, is DAMVIQNPRYQVTQFGKPVTLSCSQTLNHNVMYWYQQKSSQAPKLLFHYYDKDFNNEADTPDNFQSRRPNTSFCFLDIRSPGLGDTAMYLCATSRGGPDPGELFFGEGSRLTVL.

The CDR3 DNA follows: TGTGCCAGCAGCTTAAATCCCCAGGGGGAGAGCGGCTACACCTTC. It translates to CASSLNPQGESGYTF. V usage is TRBV11-2 and J usage is TRBJ1-2, with TRBD1 identical over 7 bases. The V segment lost 2 bases and the J segment 8 bases; nucleotides outside the gene matches: 11. The CDR3 covers 15 residues. Germline values: CDR1 SGHAT, CDR2 FQNNGV.

The rearrangement links TRBV18 to TRBJ2-7, with TRBD1 as a possible D gene (6 bases). CDR3 length: 14 amino acids. CDR1 is KGHSH, CDR2 LQKENI, per germline. The germline V and J ends were trimmed by 2 bases and 5 bases, with 13 bases remaining between them. The CDR3 is CASSPGRTGNEQYF. CDR3 DNA: TGTGCCAGCTCACCAGGGCGCACAGGGAACGAGCAGTACTTC.

The chain couples TRBV11-2 to TRBJ1-1; D is perhaps TRBD1 (5 bases). Germline V gene sequence: CDR1 SGHAT, CDR2 FQNNGV. V dropped 5 bases and J dropped 1 base, with 11 bases sitting between them. The CDR3 covers 14 residues. CDR3 sequence reads: CASSHNGGNTEAFF. CDR3 nucleotides: TGTGCCAGCAGCCACAACGGGGGGAACACTGAAGCTTTCTTT.

This sequence joins TRBV28 and TRBJ1-2; a weak D match, TRBD1 (6 bases). Trimming removed 4 bases from V and 4 bases from J, with 13 bases in between. Germline V gene sequence: CDR1 MDHEN, CDR2 SYDVKM. The length of the CDR3 is 14 residues. CDR3: CASSSTGLGYGYTF. Written as DNA, the CDR3 is TGTGCCAGCAGTTCCACAGGGTTGGGCTATGGCTACACCTTC.

The rearrangement links TRBV18 to TRBJ1-1, with D uncertain. The CDR3 sequence is 14 residues long. The V gene lost 6 bases and the J gene lost 0 bases, with 11 bases spanning the gap. Germline V gene sequence: CDR1 KGHSH, CDR2 LQKENI. The CDR3 sequence is CASSSREMNTEAFF. The CDR3 region has the DNA TGTGCCAGCTCCTCTAGGGAGATGAACACTGAAGCTTTCTTT.

This sequence joins TRBV7-2 and TRBJ2-1, with 8 nucleotides matching TRBD2. In germline, CDR1 is SGHTA, CDR2 FQGNSA. The CDR3 is 14 amino acids. With V trimmed by 3 bases and J by 7 bases, 5 bases remained unmatched. In DNA, the CDR3 is TGTGCCAGCAGCTTTAACGGGGGGGCAAATGAGCAGTTCTTC. It yields the protein CASSFNGGANEQFF.